Listed below are T cell receptor beta chains from one sample, sequenced in a study of shared clonotypes between healthy human individuals. The table came from immunoSEQ multiplex PCR; TCRdb's copy has only in-frame clones and leaves some out. The sample holds 2 million to 2.5 million clones, roughly 94% seen once. The sequencing sample was made of naive CD4+ T cells sorted from blood. Source of these receptors: a man aged 18 to 29 in good health. The CDR3 runs from the conserved cysteine through the conserved F or W. The D gene is left open where the match is weak. A row's size may be missing; if present it is once, few, many or a size class.

- TRBJ2-7 - TRBV28 CASSLGGPGIYEQYF TGTGCCAGCAGTTTAGGGGGGCCAGGGATCTACGAGCAGTACTTC
- TRBJ1-3 - TRBV6-1 CASKGNSIGNTIYF TGTGCCAGCAAGGGGAATAGTATTGGAAACACCATATATTTT
- TRBJ2-3 - TRBV5-1 CASSYGMAADTQYF TGCGCCAGCAGCTACGGGATGGCGGCAGATACGCAGTATTTT
- TRBJ2-3 - TRBV29-1 CSADTSSTDTQYF TGCAGCGCTGACACATCTAGCACAGATACGCAGTATTTT
TRBD2 TRBJ2-3 - TRBV7-9 CASSVGTNYGTDTQYF TGTGCCAGCAGCGTCGGGACTAACTATGGCACAGATACGCAGTATTTT
- TRBJ2-2 - TRBV7-3 CASSGRGTGELFF TGTGCCAGCAGCGGAAGGGGGACCGGGGAGCTGTTTTTT
TRBD2 TRBJ2-3 - TRBV30 CAWSVRGGLGTDTQYF TGTGCCTGGAGTGTACGGGGGGGACTTGGCACAGATACGCAGTATTTT
TRBD1 TRBJ2-4 - TRBV5-1 CASSPGTGGRTAKNIQYF TGCGCCAGCAGCCCCGGGACAGGGGGCCGAACGGCCAAAAACATTCAGTACTTC
TRBD1 TRBJ1-2 - TRBV6-1 CASSASGTASYGYTF TGTGCCAGCAGTGCCTCCGGGACAGCGTCGTACGGCTACACCTTC
TRBD2 TRBJ2-7 - TRBV10-3 CAISESSGTLYEQYF TGTGCCATCAGTGAGTCGAGCGGGACTCTGTACGAGCAGTACTTC
- TRBJ1-1 - TRBV5-1 CASSKDWTVVTEAFF TGCGCCAGCAGCAAGGACTGGACGGTGGTAACTGAAGCTTTCTTT
- TRBJ2-2 - TRBV27 CASRRTGTGELFF TGTGCCAGCAGACGGACTGGGACCGGGGAGCTGTTTTTT
TRBD2 TRBJ2-1 - TRBV18 CASSPPVGLAYNEQFF TGTGCCAGCTCACCACCGGTCGGACTAGCATACAATGAGCAGTTCTTC
TRBD1 TRBJ2-7 - TRBV30 CAWRTQGASVEQYF TGTGCCTGGAGAACACAGGGGGCGTCGGTCGAGCAGTACTTC
TRBD2 TRBJ2-5 - TRBV18 CASSPPIGTSGETQYF TGTGCCAGCTCACCACCGATCGGGACTAGCGGAGAGACCCAGTACTTC
TRBD1 TRBJ1-6 - TRBV5-4 CASSGGQGYNSPLHF TGTGCCAGCAGCGGCGGACAGGGCTATAATTCACCCCTCCACTTT
- TRBJ1-5 - TRBV7-8 CASSLDRTNSNQPQHF TGTGCCAGCAGCTTAGACAGGACAAATAGCAATCAGCCCCAGCATTTT
TRBD2 TRBJ2-3 - TRBV5-1 CASSTSAGGTDTQYF TGCGCCAGCAGCACTAGCGCGGGAGGGACAGATACGCAGTATTTT
TRBD1 TRBJ2-2 - TRBV10-1 CASSPGTGWFANTGELFF TGCGCCAGCAGCCCCGGGACAGGGTGGTTCGCGAACACCGGGGAGCTGTTTTTT
- TRBJ2-7 - TRBV6-9 CASSPLRRNYEQYF TGTGCCAGCAGCCCGCTCAGGAGGAACTACGAGCAGTACTTC
TRBD2 TRBJ2-7 - TRBV9 CASSPRGGDTYEQYF TGTGCCAGCAGCCCCCGGGGGGGGGATACCTACGAGCAGTACTTC
- TRBJ2-7 - TRBV25-1 CASSALGGEQYF TGTGCCAGCAGTGCCTTAGGAGGCGAGCAGTACTTC
TRBD1 TRBJ1-5 - TRBV5-4 CASSTTGSNQPQHF TGTGCCAGCAGCACGACAGGGAGCAATCAGCCCCAGCATTTT
TRBD2 TRBJ2-7 few TRBV6-1 CASSAGTIREQYF TGTGCCAGCAGTGCCGGGACTATAAGGGAGCAGTACTTC
TRBD1 TRBJ1-4 - TRBV30 CAWGITRTGVEKLFF TGTGCCTGGGGGATCACCAGGACAGGGGTCGAAAAACTGTTTTTT
- TRBJ2-3 - TRBV18 CASSPLDMPSTDTQYF TGTGCCAGCTCACCACTGGACATGCCTAGCACAGATACGCAGTATTTT
- TRBJ1-2 - TRBV29-1 CSVGGSGMLHGYTF TGCAGCGTTGGAGGGTCGGGAATGTTGCATGGCTACACCTTC
- TRBJ1-1 - TRBV7-9 CASSLTTGGEAFF TGTGCCAGCAGCTTAACTACGGGAGGTGAAGCTTTCTTT
- TRBJ1-2 - TRBV18 CASSHGVLDYGYTF TGTGCCAGCTCACACGGAGTGTTGGACTATGGCTACACCTTC
TRBD1 TRBJ1-5 - TRBV28 CASSSTSGQGAQPQHF TGTGCCAGCAGTTCGACCTCGGGACAGGGAGCCCAGCCCCAGCATTTT
- TRBJ1-1 - TRBV5-1 CASSLAVGTGEAFF TGCGCCAGCAGCTTGGCCGTGGGTACGGGTGAAGCTTTCTTT
TRBD1 TRBJ1-5 - TRBV2 CASKDRGPNQPQHF TGTGCCAGCAAGGATAGGGGGCCCAATCAGCCCCAGCATTTT
- TRBJ1-3 - TRBV25-1 CASSELGSSGNTIYF TGTGCCAGCAGTGAATTAGGGAGCTCTGGAAACACCATATATTTT
- TRBJ1-2 - TRBV5-1 CASSLAPGFNYGYTF TGCGCCAGCAGCTTGGCCCCCGGGTTTAACTATGGCTACACCTTC
TRBD2 TRBJ2-7 once TRBV7-2 CASSPLTGRASYEQYF TGTGCCAGCAGCCCCTTGACCGGGAGGGCCAGCTACGAGCAGTACTTC
TRBD1 TRBJ1-2 - TRBV6-5 CASSTYTGANYGYTF TGTGCCAGCAGCACTTACACAGGGGCCAACTATGGCTACACCTTC
TRBD1 TRBJ2-7 - TRBV27 CASRPGTGFPSAYEQYF TGTGCCAGCAGACCCGGGACAGGGTTCCCTTCGGCCTACGAGCAGTACTTC
TRBD2 TRBJ2-1 - TRBV7-8 CASSLLTSVYYNEQFF TGTGCCAGCAGCTTACTTACTAGCGTCTACTACAATGAGCAGTTCTTC
- TRBJ2-3 - TRBV6-1 CASSELGASTDTQYF TGTGCCAGCAGTGAACTGGGGGCTAGCACAGATACGCAGTATTTT
- TRBJ2-7 - TRBV2 CASRGPGRAYYEQYF TGTGCCAGCAGGGGGCCTGGGCGGGCTTACTACGAGCAGTACTTC
TRBD2 TRBJ2-1 - TRBV7-7 CASSSGLAGGVAYNEQFF TGTGCTAGCAGCTCGGGACTAGCGGGGGGGGTCGCCTACAATGAGCAGTTCTTC
- TRBJ1-3 - TRBV30 CAWSAVRRGTGNTIYF TGTGCCTGGAGTGCCGTTCGGAGAGGGACTGGAAACACCATATATTTT
TRBD2 TRBJ2-1 - TRBV9 CASSVAGLAGEAYNEQFF TGTGCCAGCAGCGTAGCGGGACTAGCGGGAGAGGCATACAATGAGCAGTTCTTC
- TRBJ1-2 - TRBV9 CASSVAKPGADGYTF TGTGCCAGCAGCGTAGCTAAGCCGGGGGCGGATGGCTACACCTTC
- TRBJ2-6 - TRBV4-1 CASSQGGRAGANVLTF TGCGCCAGCAGCCAAGGGGGTAGGGCTGGGGCCAACGTCCTGACTTTC